Below, one T cell receptor beta chain is given with its context. Its antigen remains unidentified. These data are taken from a study of cytomegalovirus exposure and HLA in healthy donors. Every donor was a healthy person donating bone marrow. The study sampled nominally healthy donors, though unrecorded immune exposures were likely. Researchers ran the PCR with 60 Vbeta and 13 Jbeta primers. Repertoires were generated with immunoSEQ multiplex PCR, while TCRdb's copy carries only in-frame clones and drops some. The table records about 150,000 clones, more than 60% of them present only once. Looked up from germline, CDR1 is SGHNT and CDR2 is YYREEE (reference sequence). V lost 3 bases and J lost 7; bases outside the gene matches: 11. The CDR3 is made up of 16 amino acids. Study-wide findings and caveats: A previous analysis found most TCR beta V segments productive roughly 90% or roughly 30% of the time.

Sequencing input: PBMCs. The V and J genes are TRBV5-4 and TRBJ2-2; TRBD1 aligns across 8 bases. This sequence originates from a woman aged 45-60 years in good health and CMV-seropositive. CDR3 nucleotides: TGTGCCAGCAGCTGGAGGGGGACAGGTGGAAACGGGGAGCTGTTTTTT. It codes for CASSWRGTGGNGELFF. The full variable domain, in which reference TRBV5-4 and TRBJ2-2 provide the parts outside the CDR3, is ETGVTQSPTHLIKTRGQQVTLRCSSQSGHNTVSWYQQALGQGPQFIFQYYREEENGRGNFPPRFSGLQFPNYSSELNVNALELDDSALYLCASSWRGTGGNGELFFGEGSRLTVL.